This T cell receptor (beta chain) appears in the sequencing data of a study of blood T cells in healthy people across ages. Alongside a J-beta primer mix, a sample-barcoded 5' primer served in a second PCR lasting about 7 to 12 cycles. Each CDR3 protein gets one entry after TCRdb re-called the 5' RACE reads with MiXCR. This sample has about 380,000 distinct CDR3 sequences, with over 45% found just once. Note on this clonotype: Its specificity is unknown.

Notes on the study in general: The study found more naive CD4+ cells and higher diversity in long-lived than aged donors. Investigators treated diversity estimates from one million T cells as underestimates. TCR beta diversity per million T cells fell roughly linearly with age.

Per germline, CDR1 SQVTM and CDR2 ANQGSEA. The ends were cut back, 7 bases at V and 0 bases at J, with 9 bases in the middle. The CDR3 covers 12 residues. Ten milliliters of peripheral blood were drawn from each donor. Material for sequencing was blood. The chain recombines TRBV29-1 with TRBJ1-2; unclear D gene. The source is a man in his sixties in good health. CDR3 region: CSAGLANYGYTF. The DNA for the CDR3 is TGCAGCGCCGGCTTAGCTAACTATGGCTACACCTTC.